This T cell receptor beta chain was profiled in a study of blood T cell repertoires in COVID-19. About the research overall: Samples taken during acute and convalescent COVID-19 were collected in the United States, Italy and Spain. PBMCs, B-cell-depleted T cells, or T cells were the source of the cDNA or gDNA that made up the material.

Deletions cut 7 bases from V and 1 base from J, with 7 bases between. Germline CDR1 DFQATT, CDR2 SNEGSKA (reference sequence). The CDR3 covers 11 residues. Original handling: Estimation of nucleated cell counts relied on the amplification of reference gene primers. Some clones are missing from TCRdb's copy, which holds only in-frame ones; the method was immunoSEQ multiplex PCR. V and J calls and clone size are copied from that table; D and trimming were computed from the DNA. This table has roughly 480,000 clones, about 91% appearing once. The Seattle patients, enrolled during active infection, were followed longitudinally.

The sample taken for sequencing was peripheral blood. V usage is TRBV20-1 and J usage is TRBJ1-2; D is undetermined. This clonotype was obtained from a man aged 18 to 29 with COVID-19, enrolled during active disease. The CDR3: CSVQINYGYTF. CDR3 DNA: TGCAGTGTACAGATTAACTATGGCTACACCTTC.